The 31 T cell receptor beta chains listed next were all sequenced from one sample in a study of persistence of HIV-infected CD4 T cells. This was the immunoSEQ version 4 assay in survey mode. Here immunoSEQ multiplex PCR was the method, and the copy in TCRdb shows in-frame clones only, minus some. The sample consists of 30,000 to 45,000 clones, 82% of them appearing once. An overlapping HIV-1 Gag peptide pool stimulated these cells at approximately 0.91 ug/peptide/mL. Memory cells lacking CD40L and CD69 with high CD45RO were sorted. These receptors' antigens are unknown. This specimen was cultured CD4+ T cells from PBMCs, taken from a patient who received antiretroviral therapy. These receptors all come from an adult with HIV. The donor label of this sample is uncertain.

The J gene is TRBJ1-1, the V gene TRBV9; the match to TRBD1 covers 11 bases. V shed 4 bases and J 5 bases; nucleotides not matched to a gene: 1. The CDR3 spans 13 residues. Germline V gene sequence: CDR1 SGDLS, CDR2 YYNGEE. CDR3 sequence (DNA): TGTGCCAGCAGCCGGGACAGGGGGACTGAAGCTTTCTTT. It specifies CASSRDRGTEAFF.

The chain links TRBV11-2 to TRBJ2-5, with 12 nucleotides matching TRBD2. There are 18 residues in the CDR3. Per germline, CDR1 SGHAT and CDR2 FQNNGV. Trimming removed 1 base from V and 7 bases from J; junction bases left unmatched: 13. The CDR3 DNA reads as TGTGCCAGCAGCTTAGTTTCCCGACTAGCGGGGGCCAGGCCGACCCAGTACTTC. The encoded protein is CASSLVSRLAGARPTQYF.

In its sample, this clone was seen a few times. V is TRBV5-6 and J is TRBJ1-1, with a tentative D call TRBD1 (5 bases). The CDR3 runs to 16 residues. Between the trimmed V and J ends, which lost 2 bases and 1 base, there was a span of 15 bases. CDR1 SGHDT and CDR2 YYEEEE come from the germline V gene. CDR3 in DNA: TGTGCCAGCAGCTTACCGGGGGTCCTATCGAACACTGAAGCTTTCTTT. Amino acids: CASSLPGVLSNTEAFF.

The chain has TRBV7-3 and TRBJ1-1; TRBD1 might be the D (5 bases). The germline CDR1 and CDR2 sequences are SGHTA and FQGTGA. V dropped 3 bases and J dropped 0 bases, with 11 bases sitting between them. The CDR3 contains 15 residues. In nucleotides, the CDR3 is TGTGCCAGCAGCTTGGGAGGGGTAATGAACACTGAAGCTTTCTTT. Translating gives CASSLGGVMNTEAFF.

CDR3 bases: TGTGCCTGGGAACAGGGAAATGGCAATCAGCCCCAGCATTTT. Encoded protein: CAWEQGNGNQPQHF. V gene TRBV30 combines with J gene TRBJ1-5, with D perhaps matching TRBD1 (6 bases). This CDR3 comprises 14 residues. CDR1 is GTSNPN and CDR2 is SVGIG in the germline V gene (reference sequence). V was shortened by 5 bases and J by 2 bases, with 13 bases between the two germline ends.

The V and J genes are TRBV15 and TRBJ2-6, with D possibly matching TRBD2 (6 bases). The germline V and J ends were trimmed by 0 bases and 2 bases, with 8 bases remaining between them. Germline V gene sequence: CDR1 LNHNV, CDR2 YYDKDF (reference sequence). The CDR3 runs 16 residues. As DNA, the CDR3 is TGTGCCACCAGCAGAGATGGAGGGGCTGGGGCCAACGTCCTGACTTTC. Its protein is CATSRDGGAGANVLTF.

V usage is TRBV15 and J usage is TRBJ1-1; D gene uncertain. The V gene's germline CDR1 is LNHNV and CDR2 YYDKDF (reference sequence). This CDR3 has 15 amino acids. The germline V and J ends were trimmed by 0 bases and 3 bases, with 11 bases remaining between them. This chain's CDR3 is CATSRERGLYTEAFF. CDR3 nucleotide sequence: TGTGCCACCAGCAGAGAAAGAGGCTTGTACACTGAAGCTTTCTTT.

The chain carries TRBV19 and TRBJ1-5; D unresolved. V lost 7 bases, J lost 1 base, and 14 bases lay in between. This CDR3 comprises 15 residues. Germline values: CDR1 LNHDA, CDR2 SQIVND (reference sequence). The CDR3 spells CASTTDFSSNQPQHF. The CDR3 DNA is TGTGCCAGTACCACGGACTTCTCAAGCAATCAGCCCCAGCATTTT.

This rearrangement joins TRBV19 to TRBJ2-5; 9 nucleotides agree with TRBD2. The CDR3 loop spans 13 amino acids. Per germline, CDR1 LNHDA and CDR2 SQIVND (reference sequence). Losses at the gene ends were 5 bases for V and 5 bases for J; bases not matched to a gene: 3. The CDR3 bases are TGTGCCAGTAGTGTTGGGACTAGCGAGACCCAGTACTTC. Translation: CASSVGTSETQYF.

The V call is TRBV5-1, the J call TRBJ2-3; 13 bases fit TRBD2. This CDR3 contains 17 residues. Looked up from germline, CDR1 is SGHRS and CDR2 is YFSETQ. V lost 1 base and J lost 6; bases outside the gene matches: 8. CDR3 region: CASSLRGTSGEGDTQYF. The CDR3 coding sequence is TGCGCCAGCAGCTTGAGGGGGACTAGCGGGGAAGGGGATACGCAGTATTTT.

The chain joins TRBV12-5 to TRBJ2-2; D unclear. The germline V gene encodes CDR1 LGHNT and CDR2 FRNRAP. The V end lost 3 bases, the J end lost 4 bases, and 9 bases lay between the germline ends. The CDR3 runs to 14 residues. DNA for the CDR3: TGTGCTAGTGGTTTAGGGCAATCCACCGGGGAGCTGTTTTTT. Translating gives CASGLGQSTGELFF.

This chain connects TRBV6-5 to TRBJ1-1; no clear D gene. CDR3 length: 13 amino acids. The germline V gene encodes CDR1 MNHEY and CDR2 SVGAGI. V was cut by 7 bases and J by 0 bases, with 9 bases left in between. CDR3 sequence reads: CASMGWLNTEAFF. CDR3 DNA: TGTGCCAGCATGGGATGGCTGAACACTGAAGCTTTCTTT.

This rearrangement joins TRBV19 to TRBJ2-1; 10 positions match TRBD2. V shed 6 bases, J shed 7 bases, and the junction held 9 bases outside the gene matches. The CDR3 runs to 15 residues. Germline lookup yields CDR1 LNHDA and CDR2 SQIVND (reference sequence). The CDR3: CASRSGGAARNEQFF. Here the CDR3 DNA reads TGTGCCAGTAGGAGCGGGGGGGCAGCGCGGAATGAGCAGTTCTTC. Using reference TRBV19 and TRBJ2-1 for the parts outside the CDR3, the full variable domain is DGGITQSPKYLFRKEGQNVTLSCEQNLNHDAMYWYRQDPGQGLRLIYYSQIVNDFQKGDIAEGYSVSREKKESFPLTVTSAQKNPTAFYLCASRSGGAARNEQFFGPGTRLTVL.

The V gene is TRBV30, the J gene TRBJ1-6; D unresolved. V was clipped by 0 bases and J by 6 bases, with 9 bases between them. This CDR3 comprises 14 residues. Per germline, CDR1 GTSNPN and CDR2 SVGIG (reference sequence). For the CDR3, the DNA is TGTGCCTGGAGTGTAGGCATTTTTAATTCACCCCTCCACTTT. Translating gives CAWSVGIFNSPLHF.

This clone appeared once. This chain connects TRBV9 to TRBJ2-6, with D hard to call. The V and J ends lost 4 bases and 4 bases respectively, with 15 bases between them. CDR3 length: 16 amino acids. Germline V gene data show CDR1 as SGDLS and CDR2 as YYNGEE. The CDR3 DNA sequence: TGTGCCAGCAGCTTTCAGTGGGCTGAGGGGGCCAACGTCCTGACTTTC. This codes for CASSFQWAEGANVLTF.

The rearrangement uses TRBV2 and TRBJ1-1; weak D call: TRBD1 (6 bases). Trimming took off 6 bases at V and 5 bases at J, with 16 bases between the two ends. The CDR3 is made up of 14 amino acids. Germline V gives CDR1 SNHLY, CDR2 FYNNEI. CDR3 in amino acids: CASRKDSRETEAFF. CDR3 in DNA: TGTGCCAGCAGGAAGGACAGCCGGGAGACTGAAGCTTTCTTT.

This chain links TRBV19 with TRBJ1-1, with D uncertain. The V gene's germline CDR1 is LNHDA and CDR2 SQIVND (reference sequence). With 2 bases removed from V and 4 bases from J, the gap between germline ends came to 11 bases. There are 14 residues in the CDR3. CDR3: CASSINPAGTEAFF. The CDR3 DNA reads TGTGCCAGTAGTATAAACCCAGCGGGCACTGAAGCTTTCTTT.

The count of this clone is one. The V gene is TRBV14, the J gene TRBJ2-2; 10 bases agree with TRBD1. The V segment lost 3 bases and the J segment 10 bases; nucleotides outside the gene matches: 11. The CDR3 is 16 amino acids. Germline V lookup: CDR1 SGHDN, CDR2 FVKESK. The CDR3 loop reads CASSQGQGPIREELFF. The CDR3 DNA reads TGTGCCAGCAGCCAGGGACAGGGGCCGATCCGTGAGGAGCTGTTTTTT.

The chain recombines TRBV3-1 (or the pseudogene TRBV3-2) with TRBJ2-2; the D gene could be TRBD1 or TRBD2 (5 bases each). The V gene's germline CDR1 is LGHDT and CDR2 YNNKEL (reference sequence). V lost 4 bases to trimming and J lost 8 bases, with 17 bases between them. The CDR3 covers 15 residues. In nucleotides, the CDR3 is TGTGCCAGCAGCCCTCGGGACCTCGCCCCGGGGGAGCTGTTTTTT. This translates into CASSPRDLAPGELFF.

This clone was picked up a small number of times. CDR3 coding DNA: TGTGCCAGCAGCTTTGGGGAAGGAAACACCATATATTTT. Amino acids: CASSFGEGNTIYF. The V gene is TRBV7-9, the J gene TRBJ1-3; D ambiguous. Trimming left V 3 bases short and J 4 bases short, with 7 bases between. The CDR3 covers 13 residues. The germline V gene has CDR1 SEHNR and CDR2 FQNEAQ (reference sequence). The full variable domain, in which reference TRBV7-9 and TRBJ1-3 provide the parts outside the CDR3, is DTGVSQNPRHKITKRGQNVTFRCDPISEHNRLYWYRQTLGQGPEFLTYFQNEAQLEKSRLLSDRFSAERPKGSFSTLEIQRTEQGDSAMYLCASSFGEGNTIYFGEGSWLTVV.

V gene TRBV2 combines with J gene TRBJ1-1; D perhaps matches TRBD1 (5 bases). The germline V and J ends were trimmed by 7 bases and 0 bases, with 12 bases remaining between them. Germline-derived CDR1 and CDR2 are SNHLY and FYNNEI. The CDR3 sequence is 14 residues long. The CDR3 sequence: CASTPDTLNTEAFF. The CDR3 coding sequence is TGTGCCAGCACCCCGGACACCCTGAACACTGAAGCTTTCTTT.

This chain uses TRBV19 with TRBJ1-4; no definite D call. Germline CDR1 is LNHDA and CDR2 is SQIVND (reference sequence). This CDR3 contains 15 residues. V lost 5 bases, J lost 2 bases, and 12 bases lay in between. The CDR3 nucleotides are TGTGCCAGTAGTTCGGCGGGAGCCACTAATGAAAAACTGTTTTTT. Protein: CASSSAGATNEKLFF.

V gene TRBV6-5 combines with J gene TRBJ1-5; D uncertain. Between the trimmed V and J ends, which lost 6 bases and 9 bases, there was a span of 15 bases. The CDR3 contains 13 residues. CDR1 is MNHEY, CDR2 SVGAGI, per germline. The CDR3 nucleotides are TGTGCCAGCAGGCCCACCGCTTTAGGGCCCCAGCATTTT. It is translated as CASRPTALGPQHF.

V usage is TRBV3-1 (or the pseudogene TRBV3-2) and J usage is TRBJ2-5; 7 bases agree with TRBD1. The ends lost 0 bases at V and 0 bases at J; junction bases unmatched: 10. The CDR3 totals 18 residues. CDR1 and CDR2 from the germline V gene are LGHDT and YNNKEL (reference sequence). The CDR3 spells CASSQDRVGGPYQETQYF. The CDR3 region has the DNA TGTGCCAGCAGCCAAGATAGGGTAGGGGGCCCGTACCAAGAGACCCAGTACTTC.

The CDR3 DNA is TGTGCCAGTAGTATCCGGGACATAGCTGAGCAGTTCTTC. As protein: CASSIRDIAEQFF. The chain has TRBV19 and TRBJ2-1; D possibly corresponds to TRBD1 (6 bases). V dropped 3 bases and J dropped 9 bases, with 12 bases sitting between them. CDR1 and CDR2 from the germline V gene are LNHDA and SQIVND (reference sequence). This CDR3 contains 13 residues. The full variable domain, its missing parts supplied by reference TRBV19 and TRBJ2-1, is DGGITQSPKYLFRKEGQNVTLSCEQNLNHDAMYWYRQDPGQGLRLIYYSQIVNDFQKGDIAEGYSVSREKKESFPLTVTSAQKNPTAFYLCASSIRDIAEQFFGPGTRLTVL.

The chain combines TRBV7-3 with TRBJ2-2, with TRBD2 identical over 7 bases. After removal of 3 bases from V and 5 bases from J, the junction contained 6 bases not matched to a gene. This CDR3 spans 15 amino acids. Germline loops: CDR1 SGHTA, CDR2 FQGTGA. DNA of the CDR3: TGTGCCAGCAGCTTCTTTGCTAGCGGTACCGGGGAGCTGTTTTTT. Amino acids: CASSFFASGTGELFF.

This clone was seen a handful of times. The V gene is TRBV7-3, the J gene TRBJ1-2; D is ambiguous. The CDR3 loop spans 11 amino acids. Looked up from germline, CDR1 is SGHTA and CDR2 is FQGTGA. Trimming removed 0 bases from V and 14 bases from J, with 10 bases in between. CDR3 in amino acids: CASSLTGSLTF. CDR3 nucleotide sequence: TGTGCCAGCAGCTTAACCGGGAGTCTAACCTTC.

This chain joins TRBV29-1 and TRBJ2-7, with 9 bases identical to TRBD2. The germline CDR1 and CDR2 sequences are SQVTM and ANQGSEA. CDR3 length equals 14 residues. Trimming cost V 7 bases and J 6 bases; bases outside gene matches: 13. CDR3 nucleotides: TGCAGCGCTAAAAAGGGCGGGGGGGCTGGCGAGCAGTACTTC. Its translation is CSAKKGGGAGEQYF.

The chain combines TRBV5-1 with TRBJ1-4, with 9 bases identical to TRBD1. This CDR3 has 16 residues. The ends lost 4 bases at V and 2 bases at J; junction bases unmatched: 6. Looked up from germline, CDR1 is SGHRS and CDR2 is YFSETQ. In DNA form, the CDR3 reads TGCGCCAGCAGCACTACAACAGGGGGCACTAATGAAAAACTGTTTTTT. It yields the protein CASSTTTGGTNEKLFF.

This CDR3 is CASSLGTGPYEQYF. CDR3 DNA sequence: TGTGCCAGCAGCTTAGGGACGGGCCCCTACGAGCAGTACTTC. The chain combines TRBV7-8 with TRBJ2-7; D ambiguous. This CDR3 contains 14 residues. Germline CDR1 is SGHVS and CDR2 is FQNEAQ. Trimming took 1 base from V and 2 from J, leaving 9 bases between them.

This clone was detected only a few times. The J gene is TRBJ1-6, the V gene TRBV7-9; D gene unclear. Deletions cut 1 base from V and 9 bases from J, with 10 bases between. CDR1 and CDR2 (germline): SEHNR, FQNEAQ (reference sequence). This CDR3 comprises 14 residues. The CDR3 loop is CASSLEDHGSPLHF. CDR3 DNA sequence: TGTGCCAGCAGCTTAGAGGACCATGGTTCACCCCTCCACTTT.